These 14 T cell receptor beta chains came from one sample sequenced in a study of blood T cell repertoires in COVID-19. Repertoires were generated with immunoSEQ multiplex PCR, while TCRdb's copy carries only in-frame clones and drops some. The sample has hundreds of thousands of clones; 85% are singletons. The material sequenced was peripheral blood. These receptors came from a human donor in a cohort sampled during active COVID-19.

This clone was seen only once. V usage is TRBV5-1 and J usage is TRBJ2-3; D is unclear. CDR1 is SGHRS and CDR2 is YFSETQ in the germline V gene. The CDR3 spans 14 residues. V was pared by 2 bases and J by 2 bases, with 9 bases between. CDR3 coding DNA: TGCGCCAGCAGCTTTTTGGCTTCCACAGATACGCAGTATTTT. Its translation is CASSFLASTDTQYF.

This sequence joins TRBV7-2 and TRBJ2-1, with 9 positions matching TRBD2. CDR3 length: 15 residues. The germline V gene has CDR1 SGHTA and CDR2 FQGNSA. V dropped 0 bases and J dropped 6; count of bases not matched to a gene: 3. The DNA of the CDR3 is TGTGCCAGCAGCTTAGCGGCTAGCGGGACCAATGAGCAGTTCTTC. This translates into CASSLAASGTNEQFF.

CDR3 amino acids: CASGGDHEKLFF. The CDR3 nucleotides read TGTGCCAGCGGGGGGGACCATGAAAAACTGTTTTTT. The chain links TRBV2 to TRBJ1-4; tentative D call: TRBD1 (5 bases). The CDR3 totals 12 residues. Germline assignment: CDR1 SNHLY and CDR2 FYNNEI. The germline V and J ends were trimmed by 8 bases and 6 bases, with 10 bases remaining between them.

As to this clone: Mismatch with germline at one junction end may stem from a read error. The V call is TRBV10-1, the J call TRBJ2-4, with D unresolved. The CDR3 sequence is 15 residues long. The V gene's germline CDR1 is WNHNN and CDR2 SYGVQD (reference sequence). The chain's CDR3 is CASSESSPAETKSHF. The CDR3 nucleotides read TGCGCCAGCAGTGAGTCAAGTCCGGCCGAAACTAAGAGCCACTTC.

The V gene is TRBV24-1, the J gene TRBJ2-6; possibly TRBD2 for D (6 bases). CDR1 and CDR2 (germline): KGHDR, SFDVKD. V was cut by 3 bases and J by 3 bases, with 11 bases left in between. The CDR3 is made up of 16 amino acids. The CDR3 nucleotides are TGTGCCACCAGTGATCTAGGAGGGGATGGGGCCAACGTCCTGACTTTC. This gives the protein CATSDLGGDGANVLTF.

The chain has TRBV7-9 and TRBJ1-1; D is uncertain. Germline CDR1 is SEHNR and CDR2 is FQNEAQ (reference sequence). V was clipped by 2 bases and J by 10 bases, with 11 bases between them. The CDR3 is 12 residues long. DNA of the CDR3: TGTGCCAGCAGCTTATCTGTAGCTGGAGCTTTCTTT. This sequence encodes CASSLSVAGAFF.

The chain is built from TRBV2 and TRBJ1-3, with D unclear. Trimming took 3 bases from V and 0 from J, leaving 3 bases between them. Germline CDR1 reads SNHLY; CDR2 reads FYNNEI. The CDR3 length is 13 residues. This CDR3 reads CASSDSSGNTIYF. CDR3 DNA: TGTGCCAGCAGTGATAGCTCTGGAAACACCATATATTTT.

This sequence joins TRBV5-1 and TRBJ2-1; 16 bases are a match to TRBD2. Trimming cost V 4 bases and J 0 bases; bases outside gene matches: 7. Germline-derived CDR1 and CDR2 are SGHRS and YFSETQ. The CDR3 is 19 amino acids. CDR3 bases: TGCGCCAGCAGCCCCTTGGGACTAGCGGGAGGGCCCTCCTACAATGAGCAGTTCTTC. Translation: CASSPLGLAGGPSYNEQFF.

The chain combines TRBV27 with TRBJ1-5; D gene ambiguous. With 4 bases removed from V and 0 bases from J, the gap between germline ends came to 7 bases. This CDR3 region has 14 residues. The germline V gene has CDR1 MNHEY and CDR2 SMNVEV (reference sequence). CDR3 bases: TGTGCCAGCAGTTCCGAGAATAGCAATCAGCCCCAGCATTTT. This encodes CASSSENSNQPQHF.

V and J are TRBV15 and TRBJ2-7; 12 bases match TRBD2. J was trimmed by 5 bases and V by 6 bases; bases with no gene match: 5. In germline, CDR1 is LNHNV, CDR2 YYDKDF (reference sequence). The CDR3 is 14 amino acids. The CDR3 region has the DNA TGTGCCACCAGTAAACTAGCGGGAGGCCACGAGCAGTACTTC. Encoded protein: CATSKLAGGHEQYF.

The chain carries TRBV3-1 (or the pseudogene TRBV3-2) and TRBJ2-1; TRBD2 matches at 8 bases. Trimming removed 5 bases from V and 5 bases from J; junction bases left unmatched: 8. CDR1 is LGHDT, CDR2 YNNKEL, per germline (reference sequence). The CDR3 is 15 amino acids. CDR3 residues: CASSAGAGENNEQFF. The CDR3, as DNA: TGTGCCAGCAGCGCTGGAGCGGGAGAAAACAATGAGCAGTTCTTC.

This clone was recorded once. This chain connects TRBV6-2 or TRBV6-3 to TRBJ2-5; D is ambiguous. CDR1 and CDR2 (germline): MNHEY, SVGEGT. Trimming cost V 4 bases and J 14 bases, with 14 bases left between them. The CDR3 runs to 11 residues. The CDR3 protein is CASSFLPPLYF. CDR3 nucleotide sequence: TGTGCCAGCAGTTTCCTCCCCCCACTTTACTTC.

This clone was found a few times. Written as DNA, the CDR3 is TGTGCCAGCAGTGAAAATTTGGGAGTGGCCTCCTACGAGCAGTACTTC. Translation gives CASSENLGVASYEQYF. The chain combines TRBV6-1 with TRBJ2-7, with D possibly matching TRBD2 (5 bases). The V end was cut by 2 bases, the J end by 0 bases, with 14 bases between. In germline, CDR1 is MNHNS, CDR2 SASEGT. The CDR3 sequence is 16 residues long.

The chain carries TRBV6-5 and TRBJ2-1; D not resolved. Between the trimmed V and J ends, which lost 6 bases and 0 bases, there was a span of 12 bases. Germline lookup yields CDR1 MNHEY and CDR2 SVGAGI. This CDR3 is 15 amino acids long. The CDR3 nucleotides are TGTGCCAGCAGCTTGTTTAGTGGCTCCTACAATGAGCAGTTCTTC. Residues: CASSLFSGSYNEQFF.